The 4 T cell receptor beta chains reported below all come from one sample, sequenced in a study of blood T cell repertoires in COVID-19. TCRdb's copy holds only in-frame clones and misses some; the assay was immunoSEQ multiplex PCR. Among 120,000 to 150,000 clones listed, approximately 88% were seen once. The sample comprised peripheral blood. These receptors all come from a man aged 55 to 69 with active or convalescent COVID-19.

The chain combines TRBV14 with TRBJ2-7; D is unresolved. The V and J ends lost 6 bases and 6 bases respectively, with 12 bases between them. CDR3 length: 12 amino acids. The V gene's germline CDR1 is SGHDN and CDR2 FVKESK. CDR3 nucleotide sequence: TGTGCCAGCAGTCGAAAGCCTTCCGAGCAGTACTTC. Residues: CASSRKPSEQYF.

This clone was found once. This sequence joins TRBV6-5 and TRBJ2-5; 8 bases match TRBD1. The junction had 5 bases not matched to a gene; V was cut back by 4 bases and J by 7 bases. CDR1 MNHEY and CDR2 SVGAGI come from the germline V gene. The CDR3 is 13 amino acids. In DNA, the CDR3 is TGTGCCAGCAGTTTCGGACAGGGTGGGACCCAGTACTTC. This encodes CASSFGQGGTQYF.

The J gene is TRBJ1-2, the V gene TRBV10-3; possible D gene TRBD1, 5 bases. Germline V CDR1 and CDR2: ENHRY, SYGVKD. The V and J ends lost 2 bases and 7 bases respectively, with 14 bases between them. The CDR3 contains 14 residues. The CDR3 nucleotides read TGTGCCATCAGTGAGAGGTCAGGGATCGGTGGCTACACCTTC. This sequence encodes CAISERSGIGGYTF.

The V call is TRBV13, the J call TRBJ2-1, with 8 bases fitting TRBD2. V dropped 4 bases and J dropped 10; count of bases not matched to a gene: 6. The CDR3 runs 13 residues. The germline V gene encodes CDR1 PRHDT and CDR2 FYEKMQ (reference sequence). CDR3 sequence (DNA): TGTGCCAGCAGCTCCGGGAGGGCCCTGGAGCAGTTCTTC. This sequence encodes CASSSGRALEQFF. Full variable domain (rest looked up from reference TRBV13 and TRBJ2-1): AAGVIQSPRHLIKEKRETATLKCYPIPRHDTVYWYQQGPGQDPQFLISFYEKMQSDKGSIPDRFSAQQFSDYHSELNMSSLELGDSALYFCASSSGRALEQFFGPGTRLTVL.